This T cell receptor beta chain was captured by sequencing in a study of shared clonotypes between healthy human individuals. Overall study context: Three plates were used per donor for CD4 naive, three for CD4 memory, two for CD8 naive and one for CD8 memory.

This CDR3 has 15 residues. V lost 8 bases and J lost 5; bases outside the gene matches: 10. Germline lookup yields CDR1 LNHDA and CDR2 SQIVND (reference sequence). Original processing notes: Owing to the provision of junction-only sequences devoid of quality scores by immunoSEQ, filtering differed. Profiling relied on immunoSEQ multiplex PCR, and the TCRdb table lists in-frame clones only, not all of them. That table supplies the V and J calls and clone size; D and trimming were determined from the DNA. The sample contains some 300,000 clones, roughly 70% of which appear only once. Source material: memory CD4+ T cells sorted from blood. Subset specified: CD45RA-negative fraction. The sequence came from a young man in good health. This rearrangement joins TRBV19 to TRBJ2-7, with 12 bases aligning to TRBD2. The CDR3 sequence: CASPHPGLAGNEQYF. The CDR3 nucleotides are TGTGCCAGTCCTCATCCGGGACTAGCGGGCAACGAGCAGTACTTC.